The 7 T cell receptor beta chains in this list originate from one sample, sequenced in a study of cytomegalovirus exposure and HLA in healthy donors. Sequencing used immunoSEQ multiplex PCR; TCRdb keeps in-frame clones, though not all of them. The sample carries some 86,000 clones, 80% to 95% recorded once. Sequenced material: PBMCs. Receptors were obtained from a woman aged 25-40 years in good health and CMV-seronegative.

The DNA of the CDR3 is TGTGCCAGCACTTTCCGGGGGGGCGCTGGCTACACCTTC. It specifies CASTFRGGAGYTF. The chain uses TRBV2 and TRBJ1-2; D is perhaps TRBD1 (6 bases). CDR1 is SNHLY, CDR2 FYNNEI, per germline. This CDR3 contains 13 residues. The ends were cut back, 7 bases at V and 7 bases at J, with 16 bases in the middle.

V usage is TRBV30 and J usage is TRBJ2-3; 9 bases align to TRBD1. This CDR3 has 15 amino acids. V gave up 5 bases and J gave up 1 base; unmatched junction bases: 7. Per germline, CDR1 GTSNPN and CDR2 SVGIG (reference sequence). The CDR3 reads CAWGPGQGRTDTQYF. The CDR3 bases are TGTGCCTGGGGCCCGGGACAGGGCCGCACAGATACGCAGTATTTT.

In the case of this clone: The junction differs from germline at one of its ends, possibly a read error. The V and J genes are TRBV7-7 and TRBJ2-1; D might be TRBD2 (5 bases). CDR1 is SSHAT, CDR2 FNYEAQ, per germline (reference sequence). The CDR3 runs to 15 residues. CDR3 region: CASSVGEMGYNEQFF. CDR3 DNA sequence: TGTGCTAGCAGCGTCGGGGAGATGGGATACAATGAGCAGTTCTTC.

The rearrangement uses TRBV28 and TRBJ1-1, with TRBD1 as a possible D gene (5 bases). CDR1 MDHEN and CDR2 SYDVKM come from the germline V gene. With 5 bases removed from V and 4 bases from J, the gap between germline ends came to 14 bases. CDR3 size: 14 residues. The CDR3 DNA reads TGTGCCAGCAGTCCCCCGGACATGGCCACTGAAGCTTTCTTT. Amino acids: CASSPPDMATEAFF.

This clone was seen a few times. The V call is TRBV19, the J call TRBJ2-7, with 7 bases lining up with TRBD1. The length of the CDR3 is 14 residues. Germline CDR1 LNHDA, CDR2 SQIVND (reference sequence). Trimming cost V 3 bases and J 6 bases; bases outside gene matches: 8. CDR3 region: CASSMIGGTAEQYF. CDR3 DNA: TGTGCCAGTAGTATGATCGGTGGGACAGCCGAGCAGTACTTC. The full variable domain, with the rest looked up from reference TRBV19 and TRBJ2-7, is DGGITQSPKYLFRKEGQNVTLSCEQNLNHDAMYWYRQDPGQGLRLIYYSQIVNDFQKGDIAEGYSVSREKKESFPLTVTSAQKNPTAFYLCASSMIGGTAEQYFGPGTRLTVT.

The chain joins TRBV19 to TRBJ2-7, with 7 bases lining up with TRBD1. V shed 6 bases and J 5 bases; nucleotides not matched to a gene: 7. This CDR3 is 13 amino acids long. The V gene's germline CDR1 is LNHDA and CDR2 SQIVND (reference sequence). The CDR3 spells CASRGQGEHEQYF. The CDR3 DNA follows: TGTGCCAGTAGGGGGCAGGGGGAACACGAGCAGTACTTC.

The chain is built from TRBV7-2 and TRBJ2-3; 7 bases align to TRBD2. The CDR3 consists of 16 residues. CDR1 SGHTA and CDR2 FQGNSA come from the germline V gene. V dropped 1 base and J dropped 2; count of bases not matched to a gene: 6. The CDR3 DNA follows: TGTGCCAGCAGCTTAGTGGGCGGGGGAGTCACAGATACGCAGTATTTT. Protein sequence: CASSLVGGGVTDTQYF.